The T cell receptor beta chain under discussion was sequenced for a study of OX40 agonist ivuxolimab in advanced cancers. The study's findings and limits: Clonal expansion from baseline to week 6 occurred in both CD4+ and CD8+ T cells.

V was clipped by 5 bases and J by 2 bases; unmatched bases: 3. CDR1 is SGHNT and CDR2 is YYREEE in the germline V gene (reference sequence). This CDR3 has 13 residues. Peripheral blood came from all dose cohorts at three timepoints. Assay: immunoSEQ multiplex PCR; the TCRdb copy retains only in-frame clones and omits some. The repertoire holds tens of thousands of clones, with roughly 84% as singletons. On this clone: Its antigen remains unidentified.

The V call is TRBV5-4, the J call TRBJ1-2; 7 nucleotides align to TRBD1. This TCR derives from an adult with an advanced solid tumor such as melanoma, head and neck, liver or kidney cancer. This sample comprised CD4+ or CD8+ T cells sorted from blood, obtained in a trial of the OX40 agonist ivuxolimab. CDR3 nucleotides: TGTGCCAGCAGGTCGGACAGGAACTATGGCTACACCTTC. Translating gives CASRSDRNYGYTF.